This T cell receptor beta chain stems from a study of response to subunit inactivated influenza vaccine. About this clonotype: As yet, its antigen is unknown.

Study-level results: Few new T cells, the authors suggested, are recruited by each seasonal influenza vaccination.

This CDR3 comprises 13 residues. Per the germline V gene, CDR1 is MNHEY and CDR2 is SVGAGI. With V trimmed by 0 bases and J by 9 bases, 5 bases remained unmatched. MiXCR was run by TCRdb on the RT-PCR reads, yielding one entry per CDR3 protein. Of approximately 500,000 distinct CDR3 sequences in the sample, roughly 15% are singletons; the top ten hold around 10%. Source: PBMCs from blood, taken 12 days after vaccination. This sequence originates from a man aged 45-65 years who received an inactivated influenza vaccine. The chain combines TRBV6-5 with TRBJ2-7; 7 bases are a match to TRBD2. In DNA form, the CDR3 reads TGTGCCAGCAGTTACTCAATTTCGGGGGGGCAGTACTTC. Amino acids: CASSYSISGGQYF.